The T cell receptor beta chain described here comes from a study of response to subunit inactivated influenza vaccine. Findings and limits, study-wide: Every seasonal influenza vaccination brings in few new T cells, the authors suggested.

Notes on this clonotype: Its antigen is still unknown.

The length of the CDR3 is 18 residues. CDR1 and CDR2 (germline): MDHEN, SYDVKM. J was trimmed by 3 bases and V by 5 bases; bases with no gene match: 14. TCRdb independently ran MiXCR on the RT-PCR reads; one entry per CDR3 protein. Among 500,000 to 550,000 distinct CDR3 sequences listed, approximately 7.7% were seen once. The specimen was PBMCs from blood, collected approximately 25 months after vaccination. The J gene is TRBJ2-2, the V gene TRBV28; 8 bases line up with TRBD2. The TCR comes from a man between 50 and 70 years old who received an inactivated influenza vaccine. As DNA, the CDR3 is TGTGCCAGCAGTGTATCGGGAGGGTGGCGGACCGACACCGGGGAGCTGTTTTTT. The encoded protein is CASSVSGGWRTDTGELFF.